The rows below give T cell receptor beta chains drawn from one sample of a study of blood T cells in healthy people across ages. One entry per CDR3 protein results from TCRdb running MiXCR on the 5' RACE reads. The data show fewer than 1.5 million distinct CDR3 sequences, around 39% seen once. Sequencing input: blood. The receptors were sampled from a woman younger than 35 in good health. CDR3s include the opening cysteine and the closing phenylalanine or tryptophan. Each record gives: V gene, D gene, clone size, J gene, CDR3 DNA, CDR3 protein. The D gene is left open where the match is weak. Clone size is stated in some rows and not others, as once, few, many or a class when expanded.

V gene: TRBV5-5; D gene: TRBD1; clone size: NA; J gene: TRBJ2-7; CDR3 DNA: TGTGCCAGCAGCCCGGCGACAGGGGGCTACTACGAGCAGTACTTC; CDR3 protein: CASSPATGGYYEQYF
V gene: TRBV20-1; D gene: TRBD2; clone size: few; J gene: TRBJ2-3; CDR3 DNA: TGCAGTGCTTCCCGGGAGGGTATCACAGATACGCAGTATTTT; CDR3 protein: CSASREGITDTQYF
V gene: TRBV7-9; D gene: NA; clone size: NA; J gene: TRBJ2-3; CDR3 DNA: TGTGCCAGCAGCTGGTCGGAAGGAACGCAGTATTTT; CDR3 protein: CASSWSEGTQYF
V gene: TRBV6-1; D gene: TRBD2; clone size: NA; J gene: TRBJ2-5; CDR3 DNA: TGTGCCAGCAGTGGACTAGCGGGGGGCGGGGGACTCCAAGAGACCCAGTACTTC; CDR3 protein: CASSGLAGGGGLQETQYF
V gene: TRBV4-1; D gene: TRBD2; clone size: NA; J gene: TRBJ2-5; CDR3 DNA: TGCGCCAGCAGGAGGGGGGGACTAGCGGGGTTCCAAGAGACCCAGTACTTC; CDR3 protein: CASRRGGLAGFQETQYF
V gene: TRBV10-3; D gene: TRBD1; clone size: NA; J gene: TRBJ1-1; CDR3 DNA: TGTGCCATCAGTGGTCCAGGGGGTGAAGCTTTCTTT; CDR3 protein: CAISGPGGEAFF
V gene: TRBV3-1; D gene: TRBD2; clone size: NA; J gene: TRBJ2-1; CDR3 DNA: TGTGCCAGCAGCCGCGGACTAGCGTCTAGCCGGTACAATGAGCAGTTCTTC; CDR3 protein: CASSRGLASSRYNEQFF
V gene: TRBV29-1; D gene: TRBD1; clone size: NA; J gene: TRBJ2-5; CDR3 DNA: TGCAGCGCCCAGGAGGGGGACAGGTCTTTGAGGGAGGAGACCCAGTACTTC; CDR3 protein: CSAQEGDRSLREETQYF
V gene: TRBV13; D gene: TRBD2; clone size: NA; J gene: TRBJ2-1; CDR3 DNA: TGTGCCAGCAGCCTAGCGGGGTTTTACAATGAGCAGTTCTTC; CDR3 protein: CASSLAGFYNEQFF
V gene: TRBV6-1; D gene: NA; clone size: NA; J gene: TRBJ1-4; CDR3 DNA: TGTGCCCACTCACGGGGAACATCCGAGGAAAAACTGTTTTTT; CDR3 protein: CAHSRGTSEEKLFF
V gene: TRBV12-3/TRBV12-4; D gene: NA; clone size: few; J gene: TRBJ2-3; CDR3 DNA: TGTGCCAGCAGTTTCCGGAGGGGATTGTCAGATACGCAGTATTTT; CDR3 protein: CASSFRRGLSDTQYF
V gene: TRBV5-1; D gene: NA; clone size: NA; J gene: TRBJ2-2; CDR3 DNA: TGCGCCAGCAAGACACAGGGAGCCGGGGAGCTGTTTTTT; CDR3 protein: CASKTQGAGELFF
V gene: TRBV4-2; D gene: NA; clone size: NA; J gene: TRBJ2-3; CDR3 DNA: TGTGCCAGCAGCCAAGACGCGGCAGGGGGCACAGATACGCAGTATTTT; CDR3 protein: CASSQDAAGGTDTQYF
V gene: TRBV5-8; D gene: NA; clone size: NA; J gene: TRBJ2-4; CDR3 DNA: TGTGCCAGCAGCCAAGACAGGCGCCCCTGGGTGGAGCAGTACTTC; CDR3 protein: CASSQDRRPWVEQYF
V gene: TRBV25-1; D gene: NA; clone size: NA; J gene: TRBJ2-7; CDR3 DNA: TGTGCCAGCAGCCCGGGTGCGCTAGCTACCTACGAGCAGTACTTC; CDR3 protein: CASSPGALATYEQYF
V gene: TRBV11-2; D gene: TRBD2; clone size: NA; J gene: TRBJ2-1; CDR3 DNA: TGTGCCAGCAGCCCGCCGACTAGCGCCGACAATGAGCAGTTCTTC; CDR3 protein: CASSPPTSADNEQFF
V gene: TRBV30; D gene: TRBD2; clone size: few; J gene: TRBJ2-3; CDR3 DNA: TGTGCCTGGAAGTTAGCGGGAGTTCTGATAGATACGCAGTATTTT; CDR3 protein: CAWKLAGVLIDTQYF
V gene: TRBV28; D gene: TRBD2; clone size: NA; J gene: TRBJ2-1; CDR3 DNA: TGTGCCAGCAGTCGGGGGCTAGCGGGGGCCGGCCCCGGGGACAATGAGCAGTTCTTC; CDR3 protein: CASSRGLAGAGPGDNEQFF
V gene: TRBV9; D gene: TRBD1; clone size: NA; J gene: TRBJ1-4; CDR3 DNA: TGTGCCAGCAGCGCGACAGGGGAGCGTGAAAAACTGTTTTTT; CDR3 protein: CASSATGEREKLFF
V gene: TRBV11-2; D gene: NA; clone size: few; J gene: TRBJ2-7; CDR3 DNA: TGTGCCAGCAGCCGAGACGGCCAGACCTACGAGCAGTACTTC; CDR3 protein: CASSRDGQTYEQYF
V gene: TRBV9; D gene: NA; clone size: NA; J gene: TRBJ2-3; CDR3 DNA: TGTGCCAGCAGCGTAGCTGGGGTCAGCGTCACAGAGACGCAGTATTTT; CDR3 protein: CASSVAGVSVTETQYF
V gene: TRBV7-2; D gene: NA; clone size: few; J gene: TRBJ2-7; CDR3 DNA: TGTGCCAGCGGCGTGGGACCCTCCTACGAGCAGTACTTC; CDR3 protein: CASGVGPSYEQYF
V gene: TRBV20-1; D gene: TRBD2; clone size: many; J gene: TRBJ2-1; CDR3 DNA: TGCAGTGCTACCGGGACTAGCGACCACAATGAGCAGTTCTTC; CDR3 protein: CSATGTSDHNEQFF
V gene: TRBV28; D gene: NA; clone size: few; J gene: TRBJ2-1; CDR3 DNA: TGTGCCAGCAGTTCCCGCCTGCCTAGCCTTGAGCAGTTCTTC; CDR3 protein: CASSSRLPSLEQFF
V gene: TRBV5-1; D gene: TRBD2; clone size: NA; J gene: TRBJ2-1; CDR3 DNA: TGCGCCAGCAGCTTGGCTTCGACTAGCGGGAGGAATGAGCAGTTCTTC; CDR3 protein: CASSLASTSGRNEQFF
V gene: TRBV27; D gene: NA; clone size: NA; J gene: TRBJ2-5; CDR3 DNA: TGTGCCAGCAGTTCCCGGGACACATCTCAAGAGACCCAGTACTTC; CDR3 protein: CASSSRDTSQETQYF
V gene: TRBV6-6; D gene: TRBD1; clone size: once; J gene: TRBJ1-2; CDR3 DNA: TGTGCCAGCAGTCCAGGGGGAGGGACGCAGTACTATGGCTACACCTTC; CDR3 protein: CASSPGGGTQYYGYTF
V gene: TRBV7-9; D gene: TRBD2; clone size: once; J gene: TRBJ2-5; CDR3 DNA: TGTGCCAGCAGATCCCTAGCGGGAGAAGAGACCCAGTACTTC; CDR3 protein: CASRSLAGEETQYF
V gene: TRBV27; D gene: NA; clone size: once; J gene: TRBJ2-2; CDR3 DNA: TGTGCCAGCAGTCTGAGGGGTGATGACGACACCGGGGAGCTGTTTTTT; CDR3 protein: CASSLRGDDDTGELFF
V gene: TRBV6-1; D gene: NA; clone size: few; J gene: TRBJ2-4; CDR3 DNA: TGTGCCAGCAGTGAAGGCAGGGATAAGGCCAAAAACATTCAGTACTTC; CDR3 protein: CASSEGRDKAKNIQYF
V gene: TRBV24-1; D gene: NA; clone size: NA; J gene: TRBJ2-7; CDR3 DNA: TGTGCCACCAGTGGGCCTACCCAGCGGCGGGAAAATGAGCAGTACTTC; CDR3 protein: CATSGPTQRRENEQYF
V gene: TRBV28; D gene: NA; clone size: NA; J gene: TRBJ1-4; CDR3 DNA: TGTGCCGTACAGGGCACAACTAATGAAAAACTGTTTTTT; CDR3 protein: CAVQGTTNEKLFF
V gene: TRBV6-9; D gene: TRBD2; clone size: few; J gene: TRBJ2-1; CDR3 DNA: TGTGCCAGCAGTTTCCGGACTAGCGGAGTTGGGGATGAGCAGTTCTTC; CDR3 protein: CASSFRTSGVGDEQFF
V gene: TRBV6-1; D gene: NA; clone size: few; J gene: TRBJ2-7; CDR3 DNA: TGTGCCAGCAGTCCCCCCTTTGTGCGGGGGCAGACAAACAAGTACAATGAGCAGTACTTC; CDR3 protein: CASSPPFVRGQTNKYNEQYF
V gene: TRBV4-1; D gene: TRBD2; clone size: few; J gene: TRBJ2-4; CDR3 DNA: TGCGCCAGCAGCCCGGGACTAGCGGGGGGAATAGTCAAAAACATTCAGTACTTC; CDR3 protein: CASSPGLAGGIVKNIQYF
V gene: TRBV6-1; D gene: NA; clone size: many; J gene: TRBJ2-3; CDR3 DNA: TGTGCCAGCAGGGGGAGCACAGATACGCAGTATTTT; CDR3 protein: CASRGSTDTQYF
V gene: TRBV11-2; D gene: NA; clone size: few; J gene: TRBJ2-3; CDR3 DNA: TGTGCCAGCAGCTTACAGGCGGGCACAGATACGCAGTATTTT; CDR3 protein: CASSLQAGTDTQYF
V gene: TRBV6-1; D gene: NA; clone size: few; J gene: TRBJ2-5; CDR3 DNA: TGTGCCAGCAGGTTTGCGGAGGCCTACCAAGAGACCCAGTACTTC; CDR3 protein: CASRFAEAYQETQYF
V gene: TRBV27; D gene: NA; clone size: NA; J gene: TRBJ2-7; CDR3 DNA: TGTGCCAGCAGTCGCAATCCGGGCCGACACTACGAGCAGTACTTC; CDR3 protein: CASSRNPGRHYEQYF
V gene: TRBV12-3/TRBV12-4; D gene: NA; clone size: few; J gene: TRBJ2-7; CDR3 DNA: TGTGCCAGCAACCTAGCACCGAGCTCCTACGAGCAGTACTTC; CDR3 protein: CASNLAPSSYEQYF
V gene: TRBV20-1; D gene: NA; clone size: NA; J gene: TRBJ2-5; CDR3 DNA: TGCAGTGCTAGACCCTCTCGCGGGGTAGCTGCGGAGACCCAGTACTTC; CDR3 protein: CSARPSRGVAAETQYF
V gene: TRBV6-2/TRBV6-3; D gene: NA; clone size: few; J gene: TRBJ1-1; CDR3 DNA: TGTGCCACCATCGGTGGGGGAAGGGGGAACACTGAAGCTTTCTTT; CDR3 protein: CATIGGGRGNTEAFF
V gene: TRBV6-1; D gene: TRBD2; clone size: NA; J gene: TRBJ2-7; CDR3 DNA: TGTGCCAGCAGTGAGGCTAGCGGGGGCCTACCTTCCTACGAGCAGTACTTC; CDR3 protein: CASSEASGGLPSYEQYF
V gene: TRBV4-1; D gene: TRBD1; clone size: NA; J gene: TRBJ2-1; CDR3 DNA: TGCGCCAGCAGCCAAACAGGGGCCAATGAGCAGTTCTTC; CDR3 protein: CASSQTGANEQFF
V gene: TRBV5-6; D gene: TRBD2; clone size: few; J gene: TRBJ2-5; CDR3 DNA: TGTGCCAGCAGTGACGGGGGGTTTGGAGAGACCCAGTACTTC; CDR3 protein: CASSDGGFGETQYF
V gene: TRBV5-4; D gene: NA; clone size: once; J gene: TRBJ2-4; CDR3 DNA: TGTGCCAGCAGCCAACGGGGTGGCAAAAACATTCAGTACTTC; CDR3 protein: CASSQRGGKNIQYF
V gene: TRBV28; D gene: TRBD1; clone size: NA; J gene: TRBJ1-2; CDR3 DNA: TGTGCCAGCAGTCCCGGGACAGGGAGGGTGTCCGGCTATGGCTACACCTTC; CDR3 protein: CASSPGTGRVSGYGYTF
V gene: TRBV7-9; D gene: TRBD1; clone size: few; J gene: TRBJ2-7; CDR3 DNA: TGTGCCAGCAGCTCCTCCGGGACAGTAGTAGAGCAGTACTTC; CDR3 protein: CASSSSGTVVEQYF
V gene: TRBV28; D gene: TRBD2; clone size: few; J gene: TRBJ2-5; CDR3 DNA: TGTGCCAGCGTGGGGAGGGGTTGGACCCAGTACTTC; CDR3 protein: CASVGRGWTQYF
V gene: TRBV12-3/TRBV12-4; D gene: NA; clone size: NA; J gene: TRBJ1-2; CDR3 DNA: TGTGCCAGCAGTTTTCTTTTAGGCGGCTACACCTTC; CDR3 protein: CASSFLLGGYTF
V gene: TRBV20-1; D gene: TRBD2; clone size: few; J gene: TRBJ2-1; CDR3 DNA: TGCAGTGCTAGGTCGCGGGAGCGGAATGAGCAGTTCTTC; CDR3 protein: CSARSRERNEQFF
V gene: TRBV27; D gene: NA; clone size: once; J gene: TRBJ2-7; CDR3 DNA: TGTGCCAGTGGTCTGGGACTGAACTACGAGCAGTACTTC; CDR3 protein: CASGLGLNYEQYF
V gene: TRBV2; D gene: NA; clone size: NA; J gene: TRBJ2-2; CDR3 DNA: TGTGCCAGCGTCCCGGCAGATAACACCGGGGAGCTGTTTTTT; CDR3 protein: CASVPADNTGELFF